At least ten counts were recorded for the clone carrying this T cell receptor beta chain. Unsorted libraries came from 2 million PBMCs stored at -80 °C. These data come from a study of neurological immune-mediated disorders. The CDR3 sequence is 17 residues long. CDR1 and CDR2 from the germline V gene are DFQATT and SNEGSKA (reference sequence). The junction had 18 bases not matched to a gene; V was cut back by 6 bases and J by 5 bases. TCRdb reprocessed the 5' RACE reads with MiXCR, giving one entry per CDR3 protein. This sample has 45,000 to 70,000 distinct CDR3 sequences, with approximately 4.1% found just once.

The genes are TRBV20-1 and TRBJ1-5; TRBD1 matches at 8 bases. The clonotype originates from a man between 50 and 59 years old with multiple sclerosis. Material: PBMCs. Here the CDR3 reads CSAKQLPRQGLDQPQHF. CDR3 DNA sequence: TGCAGTGCAAAACAACTCCCGAGACAGGGGCTCGATCAGCCCCAGCATTTT.